The text below deals with one TCR beta chain. Seattle patient enrollment occurred during active infection, with longitudinal follow-up thereafter. The data derive from a study of blood T cell repertoires in COVID-19. Study overall: Whether acute or convalescent, the COVID-19 samples came from the United States, Italy and Spain. From T cells, B-cell-depleted T cells, or PBMCs came the material, which was cDNA or gDNA.

Authors' data handling: Amplification of reference gene primers provided the estimated nucleated cell counts. This table comes from immunoSEQ multiplex PCR, and its TCRdb copy is limited to in-frame clones, with some not included. V and J calls and clone size are copied from that table; D and trimming were computed from the DNA. The sample has over 150,000 clones, over 75% seen once; the top ten hold roughly 0.62%. The ends lost 7 bases at V and 5 bases at J; junction bases unmatched: 7. CDR1 and CDR2 from the germline V gene are LNHDA and SQIVND (reference sequence). The CDR3 runs 15 residues. This sequence joins TRBV19 and TRBJ2-1; 11 bases fit TRBD2. The sample comprised peripheral blood. The origin of this receptor is a man in his 60s with COVID-19, enrolled during active disease. The CDR3 DNA sequence: TGTGCCAGTACCTCCGGGACTAGCGGTAACAATGAGCAGTTCTTC. It yields the protein CASTSGTSGNNEQFF.